These T cell receptor beta chains were read from a single sample in a study of cytomegalovirus exposure and HLA in healthy donors. The data were produced by immunoSEQ multiplex PCR, yet TCRdb's version contains in-frame clones alone and is incomplete. The sample comprises about 110,000 clones, just under 70% of which are singletons, and 5.4% rests with the top ten. Sequencing used PBMCs. Every receptor here comes from a woman in her seventies in good health and CMV-seropositive. Each CDR3 is given with its conserved first and last residue. The order of the fields is V gene, CDR3 protein.

v_call: TRBV6-6
cdr3_aa: CASFTTGGRTEAFF

v_call: TRBV7-2
cdr3_aa: CASSLDPQNTEAFF

v_call: TRBV14
cdr3_aa: CASSQGVGGNEQYF

v_call: TRBV18
cdr3_aa: CASSPTANTEAFF

v_call: TRBV5-6
cdr3_aa: CASSLSQGVSQPQHF

v_call: TRBV30
cdr3_aa: CAWSALAGGHLGELFF

v_call: TRBV5-1
cdr3_aa: CASSTRRGNIQYF

v_call: TRBV6-1
cdr3_aa: CASSGEGTANEKLFF

v_call: TRBV7-2
cdr3_aa: CASSFTTYNEQFF

v_call: TRBV5-6
cdr3_aa: CASSFTGTGGNQPQHF

v_call: TRBV30
cdr3_aa: CAWGGQATGNTIYF

v_call: TRBV6-6
cdr3_aa: CASSYSGGSNQPQHF

v_call: TRBV21-1
cdr3_aa: CARVSDCRSNQPQHF

v_call: TRBV6-4
cdr3_aa: CASSPQRGGTDTQYF

v_call: TRBV7-7
cdr3_aa: CASSSGTSGGVGTDTQYF

v_call: TRBV30
cdr3_aa: CAGLAGGLEGNEQFF

v_call: TRBV7-2
cdr3_aa: CASSPRFGKTQYF

v_call: TRBV5-1
cdr3_aa: CASSFGTGGLTGELFF

v_call: TRBV10-3
cdr3_aa: CAISDRYNSPLHF

v_call: TRBV14
cdr3_aa: CASSYTGGSTEAFF

v_call: TRBV18
cdr3_aa: CASSPWQGGTDTQYF

v_call: TRBV2
cdr3_aa: CASSDFSAGGTEAFF

v_call: TRBV14
cdr3_aa: CASSLGQGVGGYTF

v_call: TRBV4-1
cdr3_aa: CASSQERHFGQYF

v_call: TRBV7-2
cdr3_aa: CASSLNSGAVTDTQYF

v_call: TRBV5-4
cdr3_aa: CASRPIGGGETQYF

v_call: TRBV7-6
cdr3_aa: CASTPATGPYGYTF

v_call: TRBV30
cdr3_aa: CAWSYTGSGNTIYF

v_call: TRBV6-5
cdr3_aa: CASSYEGQGNTEAFF

v_call: TRBV7-6
cdr3_aa: CASSARLAGGFQETQYF

v_call: TRBV5-8
cdr3_aa: CASSVPGSRDTQYF

v_call: TRBV25-1
cdr3_aa: CASSEPGVSGELFF

v_call: TRBV18
cdr3_aa: CASSPQGINTEAFF

v_call: TRBV15
cdr3_aa: CATSTAAAGRRIF

v_call: TRBV7-9
cdr3_aa: CASSLVGRVGTGELFF

v_call: TRBV7-2
cdr3_aa: CASSTQTGLAGGANVLTF

v_call: TRBV10-3
cdr3_aa: CAISESGGKIYEQYF

v_call: TRBV10-3
cdr3_aa: CAIRDIGELFF